Listed below are T cell receptor beta chains from one sample, sequenced in a study of T cells in Graves' hyperthyroidism and ophthalmopathy. TCRdb processed the multiplex PCR reads anew with MiXCR; each CDR3 protein has one entry. This table holds more than 500,000 distinct CDR3 sequences, approximately 15% found once. The specimen was blood. These receptors were taken from a woman between 40 and 50 years old with Graves' ophthalmopathy. The conserved cysteine and the conserved F or W are not part of the CDR3 here.

ASSESREPKNTGELF	TRBV25-1	TRBJ2-2	15
SARSTSGANVLT	TRBV20-1	TRBJ2-6	12
AWSGDPGELF	TRBV30	TRBJ2-2	10
ASSDEGYGYT	TRBV9	TRBJ1-2	10
ASSFIDRKEGDQPQH	TRBV28	TRBJ1-5	15
ASSTGGAGTEAF	TRBV28	TRBJ1-1	12
ASSSTGANQPQH	TRBV12-3/TRBV12-4	TRBJ1-5	12
ATSRDRAPGLNTEAF	TRBV15	TRBJ1-1	15
ASSYGRAWATELF	TRBV6-2/TRBV6-3	TRBJ2-2	13
ASRTAGGEQY	TRBV6-2/TRBV6-3	TRBJ2-7	10
ASRGVEAF	TRBV19	TRBJ1-1	8
SVDPGQGYDEQY	TRBV29-1	TRBJ2-7	12
ASSKGDETQY	TRBV19	TRBJ2-5	10
ASSGSDRSSYEQY	TRBV28	TRBJ2-7	13
ASSYSRGLAGYEQY	TRBV12-3/TRBV12-4	TRBJ2-7	14
ASKTENYGYT	TRBV28	TRBJ1-2	10
ACSQNGQGNSYEQY	TRBV4-3	TRBJ2-7	14
ASSYRATGGGSIQY	TRBV6-5	TRBJ2-4	14
ASSVSGSNYGYT	TRBV9	TRBJ1-2	12
ASSAVFQETQY	TRBV5-6	TRBJ2-5	11
AASTGEHSPLH	TRBV6-1	TRBJ1-6	11
ASSQGGGLATYSYEQY	TRBV4-1	TRBJ2-7	16
ASSEDSIFGYT	TRBV6-1	TRBJ1-2	11
ASSTPNLGLKETQY	TRBV6-5	TRBJ2-5	14
ASTKGGNTEAF	TRBV2	TRBJ1-1	11
ASSADRGSEQY	TRBV6-1	TRBJ2-7	11
ASSYRDWQETQY	TRBV6-5	TRBJ2-5	12
SAGLYSNQPQH	TRBV20-1	TRBJ1-5	11
SVYDREVGEQY	TRBV29-1	TRBJ2-7	11
ASSLRAGPSEQY	TRBV12-3/TRBV12-4	TRBJ2-7	12
AISESRGTRVADTQY	TRBV10-3	TRBJ2-3	15